Below, one TCR beta chain is given with its context. The antigen is unknown. This entry comes from a study of T-cell memory formation after mild COVID-19. About the research overall: Among the donors, TCR clusters were largely specific to each donor. Points from the study as a whole: A balance of CD4 and CD8 characterized clones contracting day 15 to 85, whereas later expanders leaned CD4+. Shrinking CD4+ clones resided mostly in CM and EM, and CD8+ ones in EMRA.

TCR alpha and TCR beta cDNA libraries with sample barcodes and UMIs came from 5'RACE using constant-segment primers. A single record per CDR3 protein comes from TCRdb applying MiXCR to the 5' RACE reads. The table records about 180,000 distinct CDR3 sequences, approximately 17% of them present only once. Germline CDR1 and CDR2: SQVTM and ANQGSEA. V gave up 6 bases and J gave up 3 bases, with 11 bases separating them. The CDR3 is 12 amino acids. The chain joins TRBV29-1 to TRBJ1-2; D may be TRBD1 (5 bases). The source material was PBMCs or a T cell subset sorted from them (not recorded which). This TCR was sampled from a man between 18 and 29 years old who had mild COVID-19 (a few samples of this study predate the infection). Cell type and time point are not known. This CDR3 is CSVGTEYYGYTF. The CDR3 region has the DNA TGCAGCGTCGGGACCGAATACTATGGCTACACCTTC. The entire variable domain, with the rest obtained from reference TRBV29-1 and TRBJ1-2, is as follows: SAVISQKPSRDICQRGTSLTIQCQVDSQVTMMFWYRQQPGQSLTLIATANQGSEATYESGFVIDKFPISRPNLTFSTLTVSNMSPEDSSIYLCSVGTEYYGYTFGSGTRLTVV.